The present TCR beta chain was sequenced within a study of identical twins. The germline V gene encodes CDR1 SQVTM and CDR2 ANQGSEA. CDR3 length: 15 amino acids. V was pared by 3 bases and J by 4 bases, with 15 bases between. TCRdb used MiXCR to reprocess the 5' RACE reads, holding one entry per CDR3 protein. The sample has more than 1.5 million distinct CDR3 sequences; roughly 35% are singletons. This receptor was taken from a newborn girl in good health. The chain couples TRBV29-1 to TRBJ2-2; D uncertain. Sequenced: cord blood. The CDR3 DNA reads TGCAGCGTTGAGGAAGGACCGGTGGGCACCGGGGAGCTGTTTTTT. It specifies CSVEEGPVGTGELFF.